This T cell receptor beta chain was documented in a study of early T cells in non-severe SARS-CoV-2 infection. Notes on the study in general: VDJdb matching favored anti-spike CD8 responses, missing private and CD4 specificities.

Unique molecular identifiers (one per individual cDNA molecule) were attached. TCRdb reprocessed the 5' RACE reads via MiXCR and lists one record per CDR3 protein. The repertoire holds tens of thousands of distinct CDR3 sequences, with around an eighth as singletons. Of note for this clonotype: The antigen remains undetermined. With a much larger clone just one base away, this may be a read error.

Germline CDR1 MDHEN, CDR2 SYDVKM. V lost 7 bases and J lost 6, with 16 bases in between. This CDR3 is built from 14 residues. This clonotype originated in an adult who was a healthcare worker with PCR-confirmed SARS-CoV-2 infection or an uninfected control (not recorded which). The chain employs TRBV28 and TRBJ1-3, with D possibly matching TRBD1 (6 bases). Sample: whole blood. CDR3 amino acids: CASNGGVAENTIYF. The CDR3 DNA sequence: TGTGCCAGCAACGGGGGCGTAGCGGAAAACACCATATATTTT.